This is a list of T cell receptor beta chains from one sample in a study of blood T cell repertoires in COVID-19. Sequencing was performed with immunoSEQ multiplex PCR; in TCRdb, only in-frame clones are kept and a portion is missing. The repertoire consists of just over 70,000 clones, with 80% occurring once and the leading ten covering 15% to 20%. Specimen: peripheral blood. The origin of the receptors is a man between 65 and 79 years old who had recovered from COVID-19. Both conserved end residues are part of each CDR3. The order of the fields is D gene, clone size, J gene, V gene, CDR3 protein, CDR3 DNA. D genes are given only for firm matches. Some rows mark clone size as missing; the rest say once, few, many or name a class of expanded clone.

>TRBD1|NA|TRBJ2-2|TRBV5-1
CASSSQGDTGELFF
TGCGCCAGCAGCTCCCAGGGGGACACCGGGGAGCTGTTTTTT
>NA|NA|TRBJ1-4|TRBV7-2
CASSQYGPGEKLFF
TGTGCCAGCAGCCAATATGGGCCAGGAGAAAAACTGTTTTTT
>NA|NA|TRBJ1-4|TRBV9
CASSVATATNEKLFF
TGTGCCAGCAGCGTAGCGACAGCAACTAATGAAAAACTGTTTTTT
>TRBD1|NA|TRBJ2-3|TRBV7-2
CASSPPGTGLPDTQYF
TGTGCCAGCAGCCCGCCCGGGACAGGGTTACCAGATACGCAGTATTTT
>NA|few|TRBJ1-6|TRBV27
CASSTGQRIDPPLHF
TGTGCCAGCAGTACAGGGCAAAGGATCGATCCACCCCTCCACTTT
>TRBD2|NA|TRBJ2-1|TRBV11-2
CASSSLAGGPLSHEQFF
TGTGCCAGCAGCTCACTAGCGGGGGGGCCCTTAAGTCATGAGCAGTTCTTC
>TRBD2|NA|TRBJ2-3|TRBV7-2
CASSLAGGTATQYF
TGTGCCAGCAGCTTAGCGGGGGGGACGGCTACGCAGTATTTT
>TRBD2|NA|TRBJ2-1|TRBV6-4
CASRGGSKPGTSGSDEQFF
TGTGCGAGCAGGGGGGGTTCTAAACCCGGGACTAGCGGGAGTGATGAGCAGTTCTTC
>NA|NA|TRBJ1-4|TRBV5-1
CASSLAGGLGEKLFF
TGCGCCAGCAGCTTGGCCGGGGGGCTTGGTGAAAAACTGTTTTTT
>TRBD1|NA|TRBJ1-1|TRBV28
CASSRQGVVRNPEAFF
TGTGCCAGCAGCCGACAGGGGGTGGTCAGAAATCCTGAAGCTTTCTTT
>TRBD2|once|TRBJ2-7|TRBV9
CASSLLAGGSYEQYF
TGTGCCAGCAGCCTGCTAGCGGGAGGAAGCTACGAGCAGTACTTC
>NA|NA|TRBJ1-1|TRBV5-1
CASSPPGGGNTEAFF
TGCGCCAGCAGCCCCCCCGGGGGTGGGAACACTGAAGCTTTCTTT
>TRBD2|NA|TRBJ2-1|TRBV4-3
CASSQVGSSGGSYNEQFF
TGCGCCAGCAGCCAAGTCGGTTCTAGCGGGGGGTCATACAATGAGCAGTTCTTC
>TRBD1|NA|TRBJ1-1|TRBV11-2
CASSLGTGAVEAFF
TGTGCCAGCAGCTTAGGGACAGGGGCTGTTGAAGCTTTCTTT
>NA|NA|TRBJ2-3|TRBV19
CASSMRTATDTQYF
TGTGCCAGTAGTATGAGGACAGCAACAGATACGCAGTATTTT
>NA|NA|TRBJ2-7|TRBV7-2
CASSPKRVADTYEQYF
TGTGCCAGCAGCCCAAAGAGGGTGGCTGATACCTACGAGCAGTACTTC
>TRBD1|NA|TRBJ1-4|TRBV5-6
CASSTRGQGYGEKLFF
TGTGCCAGCAGCACCCGAGGACAGGGGTACGGTGAAAAACTGTTTTTT
>TRBD2|NA|TRBJ2-2|TRBV6-2/TRBV6-3
CASSKPSGREELFF
TGTGCCAGCAGTAAACCTAGCGGGAGAGAGGAGCTGTTTTTT
>TRBD1|NA|TRBJ2-2|TRBV10-3
CAIRGQGVTGELFF
TGTGCCATCAGGGGACAGGGTGTTACCGGGGAGCTGTTTTTT
>TRBD2|NA|TRBJ2-5|TRBV19
CASSIVGGRRETQYF
TGTGCCAGTAGTATCGTTGGCGGGAGGCGGGAGACCCAGTACTTC
>NA|NA|TRBJ1-2|TRBV20-1
CSASGQGNYGYTF
TGCAGTGCTAGTGGTCAGGGGAACTATGGCTACACCTTC
>TRBD1|NA|TRBJ1-1|TRBV5-6
CASSETGLGTEAFF
TGTGCCAGCAGCGAGACAGGGTTGGGCACTGAAGCTTTCTTT
>TRBD1|NA|TRBJ2-3|TRBV14
CASSQDLGQGTDTQYF
TGTGCCAGCAGCCAAGATCTTGGACAGGGGACCGATACGCAGTATTTT
>NA|few|TRBJ1-3|TRBV13
CASSLGQRGWRNTIYF
TGTGCCAGCAGCTTAGGCCAAAGGGGCTGGCGGAACACCATATATTTT
>NA|NA|TRBJ1-6|TRBV7-2
CASSSYRDSPLHF
TGTGCCAGCAGCTCTTACAGAGATTCACCCCTCCACTTT
>NA|NA|TRBJ1-1|TRBV7-9
CASSLGGEAFF
TGTGCCAGCAGCTTGGGAGGTGAAGCTTTCTTT
>TRBD1|NA|TRBJ2-1|TRBV6-1
CASSDQVGDRGVHNEQFF
TGTGCCAGCAGTGATCAGGTTGGGGACAGGGGTGTGCACAATGAGCAGTTCTTC
>NA|once|TRBJ2-7|TRBV4-1
CASSHGSSYEQYF
TGCGCCAGCAGCCATGGCAGCTCCTACGAGCAGTACTTC
>TRBD1|NA|TRBJ2-7|TRBV19
CASSGQVSSYEQYF
TGTGCCAGTAGTGGACAGGTGAGCTCCTACGAGCAGTACTTC
>NA|once|TRBJ1-1|TRBV6-5
CASSYSAGGVNTEAFF
TGTGCCAGCAGTTACTCGGCGGGGGGAGTGAACACTGAAGCTTTCTTT